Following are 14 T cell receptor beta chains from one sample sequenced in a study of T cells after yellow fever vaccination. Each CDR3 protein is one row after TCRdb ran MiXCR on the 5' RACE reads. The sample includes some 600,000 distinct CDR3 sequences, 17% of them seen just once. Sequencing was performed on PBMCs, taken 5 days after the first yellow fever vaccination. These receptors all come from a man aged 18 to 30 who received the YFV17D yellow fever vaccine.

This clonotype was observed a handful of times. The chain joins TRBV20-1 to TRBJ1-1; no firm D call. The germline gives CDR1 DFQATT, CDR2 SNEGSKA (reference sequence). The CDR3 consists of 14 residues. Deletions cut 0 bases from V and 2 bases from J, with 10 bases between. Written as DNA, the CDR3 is TGCAGTGCTAGAGACCCGGGGATAAACACTGAAGCTTTCTTT. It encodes CSARDPGINTEAFF.

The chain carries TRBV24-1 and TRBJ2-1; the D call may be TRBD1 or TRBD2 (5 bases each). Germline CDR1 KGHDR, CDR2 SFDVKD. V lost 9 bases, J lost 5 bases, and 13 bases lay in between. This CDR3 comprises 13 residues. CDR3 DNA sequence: TGTGCCACCGGTACGGGGCTCGACAATGAGCAGTTCTTC. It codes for CATGTGLDNEQFF.

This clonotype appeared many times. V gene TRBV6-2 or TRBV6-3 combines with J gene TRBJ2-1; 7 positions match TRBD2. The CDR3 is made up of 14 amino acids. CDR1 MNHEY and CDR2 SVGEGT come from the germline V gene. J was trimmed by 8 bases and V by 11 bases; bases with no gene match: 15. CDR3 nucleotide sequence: TGTGCCTCGAAGCGGGTAGCGGGCTTAGATGAGCAGTTCTTC. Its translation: CASKRVAGLDEQFF.

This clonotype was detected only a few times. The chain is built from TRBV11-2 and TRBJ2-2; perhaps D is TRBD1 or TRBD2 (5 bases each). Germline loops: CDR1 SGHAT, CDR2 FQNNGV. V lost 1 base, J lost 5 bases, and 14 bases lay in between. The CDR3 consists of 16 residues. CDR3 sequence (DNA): TGTGCCAGCAGCTTAGTCTTCGGGGCCCCTACCGGGGAGCTGTTTTTT. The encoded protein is CASSLVFGAPTGELFF.

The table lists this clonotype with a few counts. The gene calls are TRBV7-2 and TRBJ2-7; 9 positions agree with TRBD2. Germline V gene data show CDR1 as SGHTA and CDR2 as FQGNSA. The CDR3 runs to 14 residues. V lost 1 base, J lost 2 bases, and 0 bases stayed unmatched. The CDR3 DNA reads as TGTGCCAGCAGCTTAGTAGCGGGAGCCTACGAGCAGTACTTC. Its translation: CASSLVAGAYEQYF.

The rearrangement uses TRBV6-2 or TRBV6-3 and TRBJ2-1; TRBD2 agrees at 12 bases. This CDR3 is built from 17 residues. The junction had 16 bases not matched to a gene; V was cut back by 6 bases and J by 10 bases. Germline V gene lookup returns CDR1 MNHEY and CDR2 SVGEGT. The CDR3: CASRQVLAGGHTPEQFF. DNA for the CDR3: TGTGCCAGCAGACAAGTGCTAGCGGGGGGGCATACCCCAGAGCAGTTCTTC.

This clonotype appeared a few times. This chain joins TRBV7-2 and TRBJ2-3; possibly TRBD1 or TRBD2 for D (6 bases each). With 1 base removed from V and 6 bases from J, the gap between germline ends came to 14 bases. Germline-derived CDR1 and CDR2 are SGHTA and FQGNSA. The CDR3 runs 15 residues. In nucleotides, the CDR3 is TGTGCCAGCAGCTTAGGAGTGGGGGGCTGGGATACGCAGTATTTT. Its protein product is CASSLGVGGWDTQYF.

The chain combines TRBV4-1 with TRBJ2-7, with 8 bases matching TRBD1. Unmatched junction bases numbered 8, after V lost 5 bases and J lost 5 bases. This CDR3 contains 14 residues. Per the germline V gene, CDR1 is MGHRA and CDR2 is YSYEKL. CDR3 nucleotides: TGCGCCAGCAGCGCCGGGACAGGCCCCGACGAGCAGTACGTC. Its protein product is CASSAGTGPDEQYV.

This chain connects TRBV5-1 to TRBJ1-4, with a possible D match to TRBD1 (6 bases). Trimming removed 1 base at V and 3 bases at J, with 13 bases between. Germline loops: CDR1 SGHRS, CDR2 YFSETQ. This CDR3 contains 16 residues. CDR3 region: CASSLNRDAANEKLFF. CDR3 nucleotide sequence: TGCGCCAGCAGCTTGAACAGGGATGCAGCTAATGAAAAACTGTTTTTT.

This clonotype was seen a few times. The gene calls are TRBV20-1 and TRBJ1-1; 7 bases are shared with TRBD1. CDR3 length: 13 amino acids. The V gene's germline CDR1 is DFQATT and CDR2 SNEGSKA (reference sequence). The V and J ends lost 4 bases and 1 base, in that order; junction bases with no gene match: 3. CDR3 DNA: TGCAGTGCTATACAGGGGTCGAACACTGAAGCTTTCTTT. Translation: CSAIQGSNTEAFF.

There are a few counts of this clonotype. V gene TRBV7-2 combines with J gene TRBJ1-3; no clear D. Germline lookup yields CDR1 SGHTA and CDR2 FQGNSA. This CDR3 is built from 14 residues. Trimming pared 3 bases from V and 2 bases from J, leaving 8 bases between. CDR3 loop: CASSFTVAGNTIYF. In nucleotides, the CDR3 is TGTGCCAGCAGCTTTACGGTGGCTGGAAACACCATATATTTT.

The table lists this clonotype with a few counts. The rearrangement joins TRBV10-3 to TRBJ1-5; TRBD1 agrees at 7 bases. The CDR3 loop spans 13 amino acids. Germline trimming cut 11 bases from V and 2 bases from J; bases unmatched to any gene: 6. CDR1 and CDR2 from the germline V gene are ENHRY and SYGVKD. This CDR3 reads CAVQGVGNQPQHF. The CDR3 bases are TGTGCCGTCCAGGGGGTCGGCAATCAGCCCCAGCATTTT.

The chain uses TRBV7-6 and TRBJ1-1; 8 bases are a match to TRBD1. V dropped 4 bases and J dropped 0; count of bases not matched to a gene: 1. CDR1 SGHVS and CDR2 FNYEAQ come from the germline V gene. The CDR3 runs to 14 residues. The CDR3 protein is CASSSGGMNTEAFF. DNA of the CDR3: TGTGCCAGCAGCTCAGGGGGCATGAACACTGAAGCTTTCTTT.

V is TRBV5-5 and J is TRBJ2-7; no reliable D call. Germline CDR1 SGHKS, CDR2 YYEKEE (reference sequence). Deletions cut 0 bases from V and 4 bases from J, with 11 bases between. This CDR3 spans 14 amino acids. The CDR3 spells CASSLALGKYEQYV. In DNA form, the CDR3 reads TGTGCCAGCAGCTTGGCCCTAGGGAAGTACGAGCAGTACGTC.